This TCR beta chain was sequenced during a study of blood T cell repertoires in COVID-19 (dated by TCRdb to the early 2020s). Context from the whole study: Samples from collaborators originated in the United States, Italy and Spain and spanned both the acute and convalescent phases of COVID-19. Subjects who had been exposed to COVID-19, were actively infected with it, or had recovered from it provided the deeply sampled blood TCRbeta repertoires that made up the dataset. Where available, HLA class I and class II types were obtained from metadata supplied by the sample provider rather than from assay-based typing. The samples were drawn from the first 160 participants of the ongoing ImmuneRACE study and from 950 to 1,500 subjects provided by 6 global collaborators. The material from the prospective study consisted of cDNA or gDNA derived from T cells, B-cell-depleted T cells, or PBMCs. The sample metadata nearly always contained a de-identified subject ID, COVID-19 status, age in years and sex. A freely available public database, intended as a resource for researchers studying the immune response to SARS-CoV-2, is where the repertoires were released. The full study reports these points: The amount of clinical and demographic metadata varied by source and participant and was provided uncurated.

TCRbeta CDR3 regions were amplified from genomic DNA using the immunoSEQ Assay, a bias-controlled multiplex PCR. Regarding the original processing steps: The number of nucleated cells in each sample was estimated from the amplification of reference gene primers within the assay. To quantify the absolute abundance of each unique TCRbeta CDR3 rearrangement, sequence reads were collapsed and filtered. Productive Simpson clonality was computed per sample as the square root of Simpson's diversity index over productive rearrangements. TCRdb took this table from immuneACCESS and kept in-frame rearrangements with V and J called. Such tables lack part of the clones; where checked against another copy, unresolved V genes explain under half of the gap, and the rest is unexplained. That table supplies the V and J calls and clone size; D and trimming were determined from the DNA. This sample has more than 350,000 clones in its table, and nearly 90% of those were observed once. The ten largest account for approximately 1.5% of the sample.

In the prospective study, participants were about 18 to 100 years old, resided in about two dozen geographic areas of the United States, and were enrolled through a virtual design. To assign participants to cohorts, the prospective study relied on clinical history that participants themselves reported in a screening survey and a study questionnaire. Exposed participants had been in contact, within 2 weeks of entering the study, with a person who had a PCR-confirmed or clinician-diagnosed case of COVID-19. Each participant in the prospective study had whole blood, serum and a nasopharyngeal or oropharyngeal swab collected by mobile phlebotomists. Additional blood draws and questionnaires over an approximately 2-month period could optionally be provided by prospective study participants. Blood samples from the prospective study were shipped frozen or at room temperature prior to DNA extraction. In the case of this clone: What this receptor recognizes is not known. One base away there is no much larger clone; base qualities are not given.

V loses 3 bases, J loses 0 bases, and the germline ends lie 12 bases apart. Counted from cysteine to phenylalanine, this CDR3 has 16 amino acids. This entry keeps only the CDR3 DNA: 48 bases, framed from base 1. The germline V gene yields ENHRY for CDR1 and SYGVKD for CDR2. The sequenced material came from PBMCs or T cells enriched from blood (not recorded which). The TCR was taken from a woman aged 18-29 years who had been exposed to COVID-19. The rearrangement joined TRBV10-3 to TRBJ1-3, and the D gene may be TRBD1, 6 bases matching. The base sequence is TGTGCCATCAGTGACCAGGGGTATTCCTCTGGAAACACCATATATTTT. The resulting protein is CAISDQGYSSGNTIYF.